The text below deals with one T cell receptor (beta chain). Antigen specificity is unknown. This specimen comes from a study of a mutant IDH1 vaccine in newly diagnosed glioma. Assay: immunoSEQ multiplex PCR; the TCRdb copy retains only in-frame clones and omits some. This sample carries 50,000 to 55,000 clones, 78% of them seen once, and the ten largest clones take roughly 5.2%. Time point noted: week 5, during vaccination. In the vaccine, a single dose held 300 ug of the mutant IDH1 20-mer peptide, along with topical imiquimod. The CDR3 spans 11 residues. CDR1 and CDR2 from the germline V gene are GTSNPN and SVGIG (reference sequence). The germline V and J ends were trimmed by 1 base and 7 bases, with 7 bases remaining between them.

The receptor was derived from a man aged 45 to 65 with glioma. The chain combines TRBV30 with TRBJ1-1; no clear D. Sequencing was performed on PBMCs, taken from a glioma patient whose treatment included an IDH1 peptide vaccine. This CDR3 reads CAWSGVDEAFF. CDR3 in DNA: TGTGCCTGGAGTGGAGTGGATGAAGCTTTCTTT. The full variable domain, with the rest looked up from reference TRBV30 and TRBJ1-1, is SQTIHQWPATLVQPVGSPLSLECTVEGTSNPNLYWYRQAAGRGLQLLFYSVGIGQISSEVPQNLSASRPQDRQFILSSKKLLLSDSGFYLCAWSGVDEAFFGQGTRLTVV.